Presented here are 18 T cell receptor beta chains from one specimen sequenced in a study of graft-versus-host responses after intestinal transplantation. For these TCRs, the target antigens are not known. Libraries were prepared by immunoSEQ multiplex PCR; TCRdb keeps only in-frame clonotypes and omits some of them. The repertoire has 80,000 to 95,000 clones, about 87% of them found once; the top ten carry more than 0.25%. Material: unstimulated CD4+ T cells sorted from spleen or lymph node cells, obtained before transplant. These TCRs come from a human donor who was the organ donor for an intestinal transplant.

V usage is TRBV4-1 and J usage is TRBJ2-7; D is possibly TRBD1 (5 bases). Germline CDR1 and CDR2: MGHRA and YSYEKL. Trimming took 2 bases from V and 7 from J, leaving 9 bases between them. The CDR3 loop spans 12 amino acids. The CDR3 DNA reads TGCGCCAGCAGCCAAACAGGTCGAGAGCAGTACTTC. Protein: CASSQTGREQYF.

The V call is TRBV5-1, the J call TRBJ2-5, with 13 bases lining up with TRBD2. CDR1 and CDR2 from the germline V gene are SGHRS and YFSETQ. Trimming removed 4 bases from V and 2 bases from J; junction bases left unmatched: 5. The CDR3 runs 16 residues. The CDR3 coding sequence is TGCGCCAGCAGCAGGACTAGCGGGAGCTTACAAGAGACCCAGTACTTC. Translating gives CASSRTSGSLQETQYF.

This sequence joins TRBV21-1 and TRBJ2-2; the table's D call of TRBD1 was not tested on the DNA. TRBV21-1 is recorded as a pseudogene. CDR3 length equals 16 residues. In DNA, the CDR3 is TGTGCCAGCAGCGACCGGGACAGGGCTAATACCGGGGAGCTGTTTTTT. Residues: CASSDRDRANTGELFF.

The chain carries TRBV6-6 and TRBJ1-2, with D uncertain. CDR1 and CDR2 (germline): MNHNY, SVGAGI (reference sequence). The CDR3 is 13 residues long. Between the trimmed V and J ends, which lost 5 bases and 10 bases, there was a span of 17 bases. CDR3 protein: CASSDGAPGDYTF. CDR3 DNA sequence: TGTGCCAGCAGTGACGGCGCACCTGGAGACTACACCTTC.

This chain uses TRBV6-5 with TRBJ2-7; tentative D call: TRBD1 (5 bases). Germline CDR1 and CDR2: MNHEY and SVGAGI. This CDR3 region has 12 residues. The V and J ends lost 5 bases and 2 bases respectively, with 7 bases between them. CDR3 DNA sequence: TGTGCCAGCAGTGGACAAACCTACGAGCAGTACTTC. Translating gives CASSGQTYEQYF.

The rearrangement uses TRBV29-1 and TRBJ2-7; tentative D call: TRBD1 (6 bases). Deletions cut 1 base from V and 6 bases from J, with 7 bases between. Germline V gene sequence: CDR1 SQVTM, CDR2 ANQGSEA. The CDR3 length is 11 residues. The CDR3 DNA follows: TGCAGCGTTGAAGGCAGGGGCGAGCAGTACTTC. It codes for CSVEGRGEQYF.

The chain joins TRBV21-1 to TRBJ1-2. TRBV21-1 is an annotated pseudogene. This CDR3 has 16 residues. CDR3 coding DNA: TGTGCCAGCACCAACGGCCGTGGGGGGAGGTGCTATGGCTACACCTTC. Translated: CASTNGRGGRCYGYTF.

This chain joins TRBV15 and TRBJ2-1, with D possibly matching TRBD2 (6 bases). The V end was cut by 3 bases, the J end by 2 bases, with 11 bases between. CDR1 and CDR2 from the germline V gene are LNHNV and YYDKDF (reference sequence). CDR3 length: 15 amino acids. In nucleotides, the CDR3 is TGTGCCACCAGCAGCGGGACTCCCGCCTACAATGAGCAGTTCTTC. This codes for CATSSGTPAYNEQFF.

The chain uses TRBV9 and TRBJ2-2; 9 bases are shared with TRBD2. In germline, CDR1 is SGDLS, CDR2 YYNGEE. The V and J ends lost 3 bases and 0 bases, in that order; junction bases with no gene match: 12. The CDR3 has 19 residues. The CDR3: CASSALGGGRAPNTGELFF. The CDR3 DNA is TGTGCCAGCAGCGCCCTAGGGGGCGGGAGGGCCCCGAACACCGGGGAGCTGTTTTTT.

This chain uses TRBV6-1 with TRBJ1-1, with 8 bases matching TRBD1. The CDR3 is 16 residues long. J lost 4 bases, V lost 2 bases, and 9 bases had no gene match. Germline CDR1 reads MNHNS; CDR2 reads SASEGT. The CDR3 loop is CASSEWRTRGPTEAFF. Written as DNA, the CDR3 is TGTGCCAGCAGTGAATGGAGGACCAGGGGGCCCACTGAAGCTTTCTTT.

This clone was seen more than once but under ten times. This chain links TRBV7-3 with TRBJ2-1, with D unclear. Germline V gene data show CDR1 as SGHTA and CDR2 as FQGTGA. Trimming left V 5 bases short and J 3 bases short, with 11 bases between. This CDR3 region has 14 residues. The CDR3 coding sequence is TGTGCCAGCAGCCCGAGCGCCGGCTACAATGAGCAGTTCTTC. This sequence encodes CASSPSAGYNEQFF.

The chain couples TRBV11-2 to TRBJ1-1, with a possible D match to TRBD1 (6 bases). CDR3 length equals 15 residues. V was clipped by 3 bases and J by 1 base, with 12 bases between them. Looked up from germline, CDR1 is SGHAT and CDR2 is FQNNGV. CDR3 coding DNA: TGTGCCAGCAGCTTGGGGGTGGGGGCGAACACTGAAGCTTTCTTT. Its translation is CASSLGVGANTEAFF.

This clone came up a few times. The V call is TRBV2, the J call TRBJ2-7; 7 bases are a match to TRBD1. The J segment lost 5 bases and the V segment lost 5 bases, leaving 12 bases of the junction unmatched. CDR1 and CDR2 (germline): SNHLY, FYNNEI. This CDR3 has 15 residues. The CDR3 loop reads CASSLETGSVDEQYF. CDR3 in DNA: TGTGCCAGCAGTCTTGAGACAGGGTCGGTCGACGAGCAGTACTTC.

V usage is TRBV6-6 and J usage is TRBJ2-3, with D uncertain. The CDR3 spans 14 residues. Germline lookup yields CDR1 MNHNY and CDR2 SVGAGI (reference sequence). The V end was cut by 5 bases, the J end by 2 bases, with 11 bases between. CDR3 amino acids: CASSGRPPTDTQYF. The CDR3 DNA is TGTGCCAGCAGTGGGCGCCCACCCACAGATACGCAGTATTTT.

The chain recombines TRBV4-2 with TRBJ2-1; maybe TRBD2 (5 bases). In germline, CDR1 is LGHNA, CDR2 YNFKEQ. The germline V and J ends were trimmed by 4 bases and 4 bases, with 8 bases remaining between them. This CDR3 is 13 amino acids long. CDR3 sequence reads: CASSPQRYNEQFF. CDR3 nucleotides: TGTGCCAGCAGCCCCCAGCGGTACAATGAGCAGTTCTTC.

The DNA for the CDR3 is TGTGCCATCAGGCAAGGAGGAGTGAACACTGAAGCTTTCTTT. It translates to CAIRQGGVNTEAFF. The rearrangement joins TRBV10-3 to TRBJ1-1; no clear D gene. CDR1 and CDR2 from the germline V gene are ENHRY and SYGVKD. CDR3 length: 14 amino acids. V was pared by 6 bases and J by 0 bases, with 11 bases between.

This rearrangement joins TRBV4-3 to TRBJ2-3, with D possibly TRBD2 on 6 matching bases. Germline V gene data show CDR1 as LGHNA and CDR2 as YSLEER. The CDR3 sequence is 14 residues long. Trimming shortened V by 0 bases and J by 6 bases, and 10 bases separated the two germline ends. The CDR3 reads CASSQEGAGDTQYF. CDR3 nucleotides: TGCGCCAGCAGCCAAGAAGGCGCGGGGGATACGCAGTATTTT.

The chain recombines TRBV7-2 with TRBJ1-1, with D possibly TRBD1 on 5 matching bases. Trimming took off 3 bases at V and 0 bases at J, with 14 bases between the two ends. Germline lookup yields CDR1 SGHTA and CDR2 FQGNSA. The CDR3 sequence is 16 residues long. The CDR3 DNA sequence: TGTGCCAGCAGCTTCAGCGCCGGGGGGGTGAACACTGAAGCTTTCTTT. Its protein is CASSFSAGGVNTEAFF. Using reference TRBV7-2 and TRBJ1-1 for the parts outside the CDR3, the full variable domain is GAGVSQSPSNKVTEKGKDVELRCDPISGHTALYWYRQSLGQGLEFLIYFQGNSAPDKSGLPSDRFSAERTGGSVSTLTIQRTQQEDSAVYLCASSFSAGGVNTEAFFGQGTRLTVV.